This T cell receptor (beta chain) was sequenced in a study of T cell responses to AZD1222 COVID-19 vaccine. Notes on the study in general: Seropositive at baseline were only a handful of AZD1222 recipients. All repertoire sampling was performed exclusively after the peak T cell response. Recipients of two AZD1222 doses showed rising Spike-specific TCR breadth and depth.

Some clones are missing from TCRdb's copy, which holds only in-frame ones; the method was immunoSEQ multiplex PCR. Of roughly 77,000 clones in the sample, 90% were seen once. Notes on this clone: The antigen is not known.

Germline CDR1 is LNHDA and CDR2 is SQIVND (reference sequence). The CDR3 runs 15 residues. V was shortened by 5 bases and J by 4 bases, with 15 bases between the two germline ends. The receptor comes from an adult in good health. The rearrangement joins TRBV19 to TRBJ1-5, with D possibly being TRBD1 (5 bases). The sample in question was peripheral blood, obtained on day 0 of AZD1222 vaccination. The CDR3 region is CASSVGGRPNQPQHF. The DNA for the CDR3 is TGTGCCAGTAGTGTGGGGGGTCGACCGAATCAGCCCCAGCATTTT.